Sequencing of this TCR beta chain was carried out in a study of OX40 agonist ivuxolimab in advanced cancers. In the study overall: Hepatocellular carcinoma, melanoma, renal cell or head and neck cancer occurred in dose-escalation patients.

The germline V gene encodes CDR1 MGHDK and CDR2 SYGVNS. Deletions cut 3 bases from V and 4 bases from J, with 10 bases between. This CDR3 contains 15 residues. Assay: immunoSEQ multiplex PCR; the TCRdb copy retains only in-frame clones and omits some. The sample lists tens of thousands of clones, about 91% occurring once. The V and J genes are TRBV25-1 and TRBJ1-6; D might be TRBD1 (5 bases). The sample in question was CD4+ or CD8+ T cells sorted from blood, obtained in a trial of the OX40 agonist ivuxolimab. This clonotype was sampled from an adult with an advanced solid tumor such as melanoma, head and neck, liver or kidney cancer. The CDR3 coding sequence is TGTGCCAGCAGTGATGGGACGTTTTATAATTCACCCCTCCACTTT. Translation gives CASSDGTFYNSPLHF.